The clone carrying this T cell receptor beta chain was found once. The data stem from a study of CD8+CD57+ T cells in acquired aplastic anemia. About the study: Across the sorted CD4+ and CD8+ cells, DNA amounts averaged 3.2 ug. Healthy donors gave some 10 million reads on average for CD4+ cells.

Genomic DNA, the template, was used for profiling of the TCR beta VDJ and CDR3. Using its own MiXCR run on the reads, TCRdb lists one record per CDR3 protein. Of roughly 420,000 distinct CDR3 sequences in the sample, about two thirds were seen once. CDR3 length: 14 residues. V gave up 7 bases and J gave up 5 bases, with 17 bases separating them. This TCR derives from a human donor in good health, serving as a control. The rearrangement uses TRBV12-3 or TRBV12-4 and TRBJ1-1; the D is unclear. Sequenced sample: sorted CD4+, CD8+, or CD8+CD57+ T cells (not recorded which) from PBMCs. CDR3 loop: CASNQERRGTEAFF. The CDR3 nucleotides are TGTGCCAGCAATCAAGAGCGGCGTGGTACTGAAGCTTTCTTT.